The 29 T cell receptor beta chains reported below all come from one sample, sequenced in a study of blood T cell repertoires in COVID-19. TCRdb's copy holds only in-frame clones and misses some; the assay was immunoSEQ multiplex PCR. The table lists 120,000 to 150,000 clones, about 87% of them singletons. Sequences were obtained from peripheral blood. The receptor source for this set is a woman of 80 years or more with acute or convalescent COVID-19.

This sequence joins TRBV28 and TRBJ1-1; possibly TRBD1 for D (5 bases). The CDR3 sequence is 14 residues long. Deletions cut 4 bases from V and 4 bases from J, with 13 bases between. Germline lookup yields CDR1 MDHEN and CDR2 SYDVKM. CDR3 sequence (DNA): TGTGCCAGCAGTTCGGACGGGGGGATCACTGAAGCTTTCTTT. Translation gives CASSSDGGITEAFF. Filled out from reference TRBV28 and TRBJ1-1, the complete variable domain reads DVKVTQSSRYLVKRTGEKVFLECVQDMDHENMFWYRQDPGLGLRLIYFSYDVKMKEKGDIPEGYSVSREKKERFSLILESASTNQTSMYLCASSSDGGITEAFFGQGTRLTVV.

The chain is built from TRBV6-5 and TRBJ2-3, with 9 bases matching TRBD1. The CDR3 has 14 amino acids. Looked up from germline, CDR1 is MNHEY and CDR2 is SVGAGI. The V and J ends lost 4 bases and 6 bases, in that order; junction bases with no gene match: 5. The CDR3 nucleotides are TGTGCCAGCAGTTCGACAGGGGGGACGGATACGCAGTATTTT. Its protein is CASSSTGGTDTQYF.

V usage is TRBV4-1 and J usage is TRBJ1-6, with 7 bases that match TRBD1. Germline V gene data show CDR1 as MGHRA and CDR2 as YSYEKL. V lost 0 bases to trimming and J lost 4 bases; unmatched junction nucleotides: 6. CDR3 size: 17 residues. The CDR3, as DNA: TGCGCCAGCAGCCAAGAGGGACAGAGCCGGTATAATTCACCCCTCCACTTT. Protein: CASSQEGQSRYNSPLHF.

The chain uses TRBV5-1 and TRBJ1-1, with 10 bases fitting TRBD1. The CDR3 consists of 14 residues. V lost 4 bases to trimming and J lost 6 bases; unmatched junction nucleotides: 6. Germline assignment: CDR1 SGHRS and CDR2 YFSETQ. CDR3 bases: TGCGCCAGCAGCGGGGACAGGGGCGGCCCTGAAGCTTTCTTT. It yields the protein CASSGDRGGPEAFF.

V is TRBV19 and J is TRBJ1-1; TRBD1 agrees at 8 bases. Germline V gene data show CDR1 as LNHDA and CDR2 as SQIVND (reference sequence). The CDR3 is 13 residues long. The ends lost 6 bases at V and 4 bases at J; junction bases unmatched: 4. The CDR3 loop is CASRGQAGTEAFF. The DNA for the CDR3 is TGTGCCAGTAGGGGACAGGCTGGCACTGAAGCTTTCTTT.

This chain connects TRBV5-6 to TRBJ1-1; 10 nucleotides align to TRBD1. Germline V gene sequence: CDR1 SGHDT, CDR2 YYEEEE. This CDR3 is 18 amino acids long. The junction had 18 bases not matched to a gene; V was cut back by 6 bases and J by 4 bases. The CDR3: CASTYLGAGTGVGTEAFF. CDR3 in DNA: TGTGCCAGCACCTACTTGGGGGCCGGGACAGGGGTTGGCACTGAAGCTTTCTTT. The complete variable domain, with remaining parts taken from reference TRBV5-6 and TRBJ1-1, reads DAGVTQSPTHLIKTRGQQVTLRCSPKSGHDTVSWYQQALGQGPQFIFQYYEEEERQRGNFPDRFSGHQFPNYSSELNVNALLLGDSALYLCASTYLGAGTGVGTEAFFGQGTRLTVV.

This chain links TRBV2 with TRBJ1-1; D is unresolved. CDR3 length: 14 amino acids. Trimming removed 4 bases from V and 11 bases from J, with 20 bases in between. Germline assignment: CDR1 SNHLY and CDR2 FYNNEI. Here the CDR3 reads CASSANPAVLSAFF. Written as DNA, the CDR3 is TGTGCCAGCAGTGCAAACCCCGCTGTATTGAGTGCTTTCTTT.

The chain joins TRBV3-1 (or the pseudogene TRBV3-2) to TRBJ2-1, with 9 bases fitting TRBD2. The CDR3 length is 16 residues. Germline CDR1 reads LGHDT; CDR2 reads YNNKEL (reference sequence). V lost 1 base and J lost 0; bases outside the gene matches: 1. CDR3 region: CASSQGGGASYNEQFF. CDR3 DNA: TGTGCCAGCAGCCAAGGCGGGGGGGCCTCCTACAATGAGCAGTTCTTC.

The chain links TRBV5-1 to TRBJ1-4, with a possible D match to TRBD1 (5 bases). The CDR3 consists of 16 residues. V was cut by 6 bases and J by 2 bases, with 17 bases left in between. Germline V gene data show CDR1 as SGHRS and CDR2 as YFSETQ. The CDR3 is CASTSGRAGTNEKLFF. CDR3 sequence (DNA): TGCGCCAGCACCTCAGGCCGGGCAGGGACTAATGAAAAACTGTTTTTT. Looking up the rest from reference TRBV5-1 and TRBJ1-4 gives the full variable domain: KAGVTQTPRYLIKTRGQQVTLSCSPISGHRSVSWYQQTPGQGLQFLFEYFSETQRNKGNFPGRFSGRQFSNSRSEMNVSTLELGDSALYLCASTSGRAGTNEKLFFGSGTQLSVL.

This sequence joins TRBV28 and TRBJ1-2; no definite D call. This CDR3 spans 11 amino acids. V shed 5 bases and J shed 8 bases, with 9 bases lying between them. Germline assignment: CDR1 MDHEN and CDR2 SYDVKM. The CDR3 spells CASSPGWGYTF. The CDR3 coding sequence is TGTGCCAGCAGTCCGGGATGGGGCTACACCTTC.

The rearrangement uses TRBV30 and TRBJ2-7; TRBD1 aligns across 9 bases. The CDR3 spans 15 residues. V lost 0 bases, J lost 6 bases, and 9 bases stayed unmatched. CDR1 is GTSNPN and CDR2 is SVGIG in the germline V gene (reference sequence). The CDR3, as DNA: TGTGCCTGGAGTGTACGGGGACAGGGCCGGGGCGAGCAGTACTTC. It specifies CAWSVRGQGRGEQYF.

The gene calls are TRBV6-5 and TRBJ1-3, with D maybe TRBD1 (6 bases). The CDR3 has 13 amino acids. The V and J ends lost 8 bases and 6 bases respectively, with 14 bases between them. Looked up from germline, CDR1 is MNHEY and CDR2 is SVGAGI. CDR3 region: CASYAGETNTIYF. The CDR3 coding sequence is TGTGCCAGCTATGCAGGGGAGACAAACACCATATATTTT.

The CDR3 nucleotides are TGTGCCAGCAGCCCAAACGGGGACATCTACGAGCAGTACTTC. Protein product: CASSPNGDIYEQYF. The chain is built from TRBV7-3 and TRBJ2-7, with D perhaps TRBD1 (6 bases). Germline CDR1 and CDR2: SGHTA and FQGTGA. The length of the CDR3 is 14 residues. Trimming pared 5 bases from V and 3 bases from J, leaving 14 bases between.

The CDR3 coding sequence is TGTGCCAGCAGTTTTGGGGCAACTATCTATGGCTACACCTTC. Translating it yields CASSFGATIYGYTF. This chain uses TRBV28 with TRBJ1-2; the D gene is possibly TRBD1 (5 bases). The V end lost 3 bases, the J end lost 4 bases, and 12 bases lay between the germline ends. The germline V gene has CDR1 MDHEN and CDR2 SYDVKM. The CDR3 has 14 amino acids.

The V gene is TRBV2, the J gene TRBJ2-3; 7 nucleotides match TRBD1. Germline V gene sequence: CDR1 SNHLY, CDR2 FYNNEI. This CDR3 comprises 14 residues. V lost 4 bases, J lost 4 bases, and 5 bases stayed unmatched. The CDR3 coding sequence is TGTGCCAGCAGTGGACAGGGCGGTGCAGATACGCAGTATTTT. It is translated as CASSGQGGADTQYF.

The chain combines TRBV7-3 with TRBJ2-1; D is unresolved. This CDR3 has 17 amino acids. Germline V gene sequence: CDR1 SGHTA, CDR2 FQGTGA. Between the trimmed V and J ends, which lost 2 bases and 1 base, there was a span of 15 bases. In nucleotides, the CDR3 is TGTGCCAGCAGCTTACACAGAATTCGCTTTTCCTACAATGAGCAGTTCTTC. It translates to CASSLHRIRFSYNEQFF.

This chain joins TRBV29-1 and TRBJ2-3; 9 nucleotides match TRBD2. This CDR3 comprises 15 residues. The junction had 5 bases not matched to a gene; V was cut back by 4 bases and J by 0 bases. CDR1 SQVTM and CDR2 ANQGSEA come from the germline V gene. The CDR3 coding sequence is TGCAGCGTTGGGTTCACTAGCGGGAGCACAGATACGCAGTATTTT. Protein sequence: CSVGFTSGSTDTQYF.

The rearrangement joins TRBV6-2 or TRBV6-3 to TRBJ1-1; no definite D call. Germline assignment: CDR1 MNHEY and CDR2 SVGEGT. Trimming took 0 bases from V and 1 from J, leaving 9 bases between them. The CDR3 consists of 15 residues. The CDR3 here is CASSYSRIPNTEAFF. CDR3 nucleotide sequence: TGTGCCAGCAGTTACTCCAGGATTCCGAACACTGAAGCTTTCTTT.

The V gene is TRBV5-1, the J gene TRBJ1-2, with 8 bases aligning to TRBD1. CDR1 is SGHRS and CDR2 is YFSETQ in the germline V gene. V lost 9 bases to trimming and J lost 6 bases; unmatched junction nucleotides: 10. This CDR3 comprises 13 residues. This CDR3 reads CATSTQGADGYTF. DNA for the CDR3: TGCGCCACCTCGACCCAGGGGGCGGATGGCTACACCTTC. The complete variable domain, with remaining parts taken from reference TRBV5-1 and TRBJ1-2, reads KAGVTQTPRYLIKTRGQQVTLSCSPISGHRSVSWYQQTPGQGLQFLFEYFSETQRNKGNFPGRFSGRQFSNSRSEMNVSTLELGDSALYLCATSTQGADGYTFGSGTRLTVV.

This clone was counted only a few times. This chain connects TRBV4-2 to TRBJ1-6; D gene ambiguous. Germline V gene data show CDR1 as LGHNA and CDR2 as YNFKEQ. CDR3 length: 13 residues. V was shortened by 0 bases and J by 5 bases, with 2 bases between the two germline ends. In DNA form, the CDR3 reads TGTGCCAGCAGCCAAGATAATAATTCACCCCTCCACTTT. Translated, it gives CASSQDNNSPLHF.

CDR3 in DNA: TGCGCCAGCAGCCCCGGGACAGGATATGGCTACACCTTC. Amino acid sequence: CASSPGTGYGYTF. The chain employs TRBV5-1 and TRBJ1-2, with 8 bases fitting TRBD1. The junction had 4 bases not matched to a gene; V was cut back by 4 bases and J by 5 bases. The CDR3 loop spans 13 amino acids. Germline V lookup: CDR1 SGHRS, CDR2 YFSETQ.

The genes are TRBV9 and TRBJ1-1; 8 nucleotides align to TRBD1. Per germline, CDR1 SGDLS and CDR2 YYNGEE. The CDR3 loop spans 15 amino acids. V was pared by 3 bases and J by 11 bases, with 15 bases of the junction left unmatched. CDR3 in amino acids: CASSERGAGGRRAFF. The CDR3 DNA reads as TGTGCCAGCAGCGAACGGGGGGCAGGGGGCCGACGGGCTTTCTTT.

The chain combines TRBV19 with TRBJ1-1; 10 nucleotides agree with TRBD1. With V trimmed by 7 bases and J by 5 bases, 4 bases remained unmatched. From germline, CDR1 is LNHDA and CDR2 SQIVND (reference sequence). The CDR3 consists of 13 residues. CDR3 residues: CASTRQGATEAFF. CDR3 coding DNA: TGTGCCAGTACGAGACAGGGGGCGACTGAAGCTTTCTTT.

The chain has TRBV2 and TRBJ1-1; D possibly corresponds to TRBD1 (6 bases). There are 14 residues in the CDR3. Germline CDR1 is SNHLY and CDR2 is FYNNEI. The V end lost 6 bases, the J end lost 4 bases, and 15 bases lay between the germline ends. CDR3 in amino acids: CASSPQGWGTEAFF. The CDR3 coding sequence is TGTGCCAGCAGCCCACAGGGTTGGGGCACTGAAGCTTTCTTT.

The J gene is TRBJ2-2, the V gene TRBV10-3; tentatively, D is TRBD2 (5 bases). Trimming left V 2 bases short and J 2 bases short, with 15 bases between. The CDR3 loop spans 17 amino acids. From germline, CDR1 is ENHRY and CDR2 SYGVKD. The CDR3 protein is CAISEPAGGGNTGELFF. The CDR3 DNA reads TGTGCCATCAGTGAGCCCGCAGGAGGCGGCAACACCGGGGAGCTGTTTTTT.

The chain joins TRBV6-2 or TRBV6-3 to TRBJ1-1, with 9 bases identical to TRBD1. Germline lookup yields CDR1 MNHEY and CDR2 SVGEGT. With V trimmed by 6 bases and J by 3 bases, 8 bases remained unmatched. The CDR3 spans 15 residues. Here the CDR3 reads CASSRRQGVYTEAFF. The CDR3 DNA follows: TGTGCCAGCAGCAGAAGACAGGGGGTTTACACTGAAGCTTTCTTT.

A note on this clone: Within the sample, other DNA sequences also encode this same CDR3. The genes are TRBV5-4 and TRBJ1-1; maybe TRBD1 (6 bases). CDR1 is SGHNT and CDR2 is YYREEE in the germline V gene (reference sequence). The CDR3 loop spans 15 amino acids. With 0 bases removed from V and 0 bases from J, the gap between germline ends came to 9 bases. CDR3 region: CASSLGGQVNTEAFF. CDR3 sequence (DNA): TGTGCCAGCAGCTTGGGGGGGCAGGTGAACACTGAAGCTTTCTTT.

V and J are TRBV7-2 and TRBJ1-1; D uncertain. Trimming stripped 1 base from V and 1 base from J, with 7 bases between. CDR1 SGHTA and CDR2 FQGNSA come from the germline V gene. The CDR3 runs to 14 residues. The CDR3 nucleotides read TGTGCCAGCAGCTTAGTCGGTGGGAACACTGAAGCTTTCTTT. Translated: CASSLVGGNTEAFF.

The chain links TRBV3-1 (or the pseudogene TRBV3-2) to TRBJ1-1; tentative D call: TRBD1 (5 bases). Per the germline V gene, CDR1 is LGHDT and CDR2 is YNNKEL (reference sequence). The germline V and J ends were trimmed by 0 bases and 0 bases, with 8 bases remaining between them. The CDR3 contains 15 residues. CDR3 in DNA: TGTGCCAGCAGCCAAGATGGCAGGGTGAACACTGAAGCTTTCTTT. This codes for CASSQDGRVNTEAFF.